The source of this T cell receptor beta chain is a study of regulatory T cells in long-lasting Graves disease. Germline V gene sequence: CDR1 LNHNV, CDR2 YYDKDF (reference sequence). V lost 1 base, J lost 2 bases, and 8 bases stayed unmatched. This CDR3 has 17 amino acids. iRepertoire HTBI primers and Arm-PCR of CDR3 regions built TCR beta libraries. Via MiXCR, TCRdb re-called the multiplex PCR reads, giving one row per CDR3 protein. The sample has about 610,000 distinct CDR3 sequences; around 16% are singletons. Study results and limitations: Persistent cases favored TRBV28, TRBJ1-2 and TRBJ2-5. The researchers studied only peripheral blood, not thyroid tissue.

This clonotype appeared many times. Its antigen is not known. Sample time point: newly diagnosed GD, antithyroid drugs for less than 3 months. PBMC-extracted RNA yielded the TCR library. The data also belong to a second study, concerning T cells in Graves' hyperthyroidism and ophthalmopathy. That investigation notes: From stable hyperthyroidism, ophthalmopathy was set apart by a 13 V-J model.

The chain uses TRBV15 and TRBJ2-3, with TRBD2 matching 8 bases. Sequences were derived from peripheral blood mononuclear cells (PBMCs), sampled at new diagnosis, from a patient treated with antithyroid drugs. The sequence was obtained from a man aged 18 to 30 with Graves disease. The DNA of the CDR3 is TGTGCCACCAGCAGAGGAAACGCGGGAGGAGTCACAGATACGCAGTATTTT. Its translation is CATSRGNAGGVTDTQYF.